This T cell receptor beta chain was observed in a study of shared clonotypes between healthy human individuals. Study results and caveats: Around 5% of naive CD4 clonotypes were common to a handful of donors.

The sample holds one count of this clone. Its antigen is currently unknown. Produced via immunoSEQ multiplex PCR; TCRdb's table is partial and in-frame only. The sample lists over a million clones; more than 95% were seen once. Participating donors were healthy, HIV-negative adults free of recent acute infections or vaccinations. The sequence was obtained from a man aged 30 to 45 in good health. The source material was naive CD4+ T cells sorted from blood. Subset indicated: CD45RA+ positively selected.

This CDR3 is CASRTGTNAFNEQFF. CDR3 nucleotide sequence: TGCGCCAGCAGGACAGGGACAAACGCGTTCAATGAGCAGTTCTTC. This chain joins TRBV5-1 and TRBJ2-1; 7 bases align to TRBD1. Unmatched junction bases numbered 11, after V lost 5 bases and J lost 6 bases. This CDR3 has 15 amino acids. Looked up from germline, CDR1 is SGHRS and CDR2 is YFSETQ.